This is a list of T cell receptor beta chains from one sample in a study of blood T cell repertoires in COVID-19. Clones were sequenced by immunoSEQ multiplex PCR, and TCRdb holds only the in-frame ones, with some missing. Seen here are a few hundred thousand clones, 88% observed once, and the top ten hold more than 1%. Sequencing was carried out using PBMCs or T cells enriched from blood (not recorded which). All receptors derive from a woman aged 18-30 years who had recovered from COVID-19. CDR3s include the opening cysteine and the closing phenylalanine or tryptophan. The order of the fields is V gene, J gene, CDR3 protein.

V: TRBV4-1
J: TRBJ1-2
CDR3: CASSTTPGGGYGYTF

V: TRBV18
J: TRBJ1-2
CDR3: CASSPLETGPNYGYTF

V: TRBV7-2
J: TRBJ2-3
CDR3: CASSSPRLADTQYF

V: TRBV3-1/TRBV3-2
J: TRBJ2-7
CDR3: CASSQTGLAEQYF

V: TRBV18
J: TRBJ1-1
CDR3: CASRRGGTEAFF

V: TRBV18
J: TRBJ2-7
CDR3: CASSPYQGSYEQYF

V: TRBV6-5
J: TRBJ2-5
CDR3: CASSYSYSQETQYF

V: TRBV9
J: TRBJ1-1
CDR3: CASSVEGKGGAFF

V: TRBV28
J: TRBJ2-2
CDR3: CASSSYRDRVQANTGELFF

V: TRBV18
J: TRBJ2-1
CDR3: CASSPLTQGYNEQFF

V: TRBV7-9
J: TRBJ1-1
CDR3: CASSSRQPNTEAFF

V: TRBV5-1
J: TRBJ1-1
CDR3: CASSPDPGRAEAFF

V: TRBV6-5
J: TRBJ2-3
CDR3: CARESGGGSTDTQYF

V: TRBV5-4
J: TRBJ2-1
CDR3: CASSLPAQSYNEQFF